This TCR beta chain was recovered during a study of T cell changes during pregnancy in multiple sclerosis. The CDR3 has 16 residues. The V end was cut by 2 bases, the J end by 3 bases, with 16 bases between. CDR1 KGHSH and CDR2 LQKENI come from the germline V gene. Sequencing was performed with immunoSEQ multiplex PCR; in TCRdb, only in-frame clones are kept and a portion is missing. The repertoire holds approximately 58,000 clones, with roughly 90% as singletons. This clone was seen a single time. The material was peripheral blood, obtained in the second trimester of pregnancy. This chain uses TRBV18 with TRBJ1-2; a possible D gene is TRBD1 (5 bases). The clonotype comes from a female donor in good health, enrolled as a control in a pregnancy study. This CDR3 is CASSPIPGRDYYGYTF. The CDR3 nucleotides are TGTGCCAGCTCACCAATTCCCGGAAGGGACTACTATGGCTACACCTTC.